These 30 T cell receptor beta chains originate from one sample sequenced in a study of early T cells in non-severe SARS-CoV-2 infection. TCRdb itself ran the 5' RACE reads through MiXCR, one entry per CDR3 protein. In the table there are 30,000 or so distinct CDR3 sequences, 5% to 7% of which are singletons. What was sequenced was whole blood. These receptors were obtained from an adult who was a healthcare worker with PCR-confirmed SARS-CoV-2 infection or an uninfected control (not recorded which).

This clonotype has a count of ten or more. CDR3 nucleotide sequence: TGCGCCAGCAGCCTTAAGGTTAGAGATACGCAGTATTTT. Its translation is CASSLKVRDTQYF. This chain connects TRBV5-1 to TRBJ2-3, with D hard to call. Trimming took 4 bases from V and 5 from J, leaving 11 bases between them. Germline loops: CDR1 SGHRS, CDR2 YFSETQ. This CDR3 is 13 amino acids long. Variable domain in full (rest from reference TRBV5-1 and TRBJ2-3): KAGVTQTPRYLIKTRGQQVTLSCSPISGHRSVSWYQQTPGQGLQFLFEYFSETQRNKGNFPGRFSGRQFSNSRSEMNVSTLELGDSALYLCASSLKVRDTQYFGPGTRLTVL.

The V call is TRBV7-2, the J call TRBJ2-1, with 10 positions matching TRBD2. From germline, CDR1 is SGHTA and CDR2 FQGNSA. V shed 1 base, J shed 3 bases, and the junction held 3 bases outside the gene matches. CDR3 size: 16 residues. The CDR3 sequence is CASSLGLAGRYNEQFF. CDR3 sequence (DNA): TGTGCCAGCAGCTTAGGACTAGCGGGCCGCTACAATGAGCAGTTCTTC.

This clonotype was counted between two and nine times. The V call is TRBV12-3 or TRBV12-4, the J call TRBJ2-3; 9 nucleotides match TRBD2. J lost 5 bases, V lost 6 bases, and 3 bases had no gene match. The CDR3 runs 13 residues. The CDR3 bases are TGTGCCAGCAGGCGGGGGGGCGAAGATACGCAGTATTTT. This codes for CASRRGGEDTQYF.

Ten or more counts support this clonotype. The chain is built from TRBV28 and TRBJ2-5; TRBD2 matches at 9 bases. The CDR3 length is 13 residues. CDR1 MDHEN and CDR2 SYDVKM come from the germline V gene. After removal of 5 bases from V and 7 bases from J, the junction contained 5 bases not matched to a gene. CDR3 nucleotides: TGTGCCAGCAGTATAGCGGGAGAAGGGACCCAGTACTTC. This sequence encodes CASSIAGEGTQYF.

The V gene is TRBV15, the J gene TRBJ2-7, with TRBD2 identical over 7 bases. The CDR3 has 14 amino acids. The V segment lost 2 bases and the J segment 9 bases; nucleotides outside the gene matches: 10. Looked up from germline, CDR1 is LNHNV and CDR2 is YYDKDF (reference sequence). The CDR3 region has the DNA TGTGCCACCAGCAGACCGACTGGTGGCGGGAGGCAGTACTTC. Translation gives CATSRPTGGGRQYF.

This clonotype was counted many times. CDR3 sequence reads: CASSHLRDRASEAFF. For the CDR3, the DNA is TGTGCCAGCAGCCACCTCCGGGACAGGGCCTCTGAAGCTTTCTTT. This chain links TRBV3-1 with TRBJ1-1, with 9 bases aligning to TRBD1. CDR3 length equals 15 residues. Germline V gene lookup returns CDR1 LGHDT and CDR2 YNNKEL (reference sequence). Trimming at V came to 3 bases and at J to 6 bases, leaving 8 bases not matched to a gene.

This clonotype was seen repeatedly, ten times or more. The genes are TRBV7-2 and TRBJ2-7, with TRBD1 matching over 7 bases. V shed 5 bases, J shed 0 bases, and the junction held 10 bases outside the gene matches. This CDR3 comprises 16 residues. Germline V lookup: CDR1 SGHTA, CDR2 FQGNSA. The CDR3 region has the DNA TGTGCCAGCAGCCTTGACCAGGGGGAAACCTCCTACGAGCAGTACTTC. It codes for CASSLDQGETSYEQYF. The entire variable domain, with the rest obtained from reference TRBV7-2 and TRBJ2-7, is as follows: GAGVSQSPSNKVTEKGKDVELRCDPISGHTALYWYRQSLGQGLEFLIYFQGNSAPDKSGLPSDRFSAERTGGSVSTLTIQRTQQEDSAVYLCASSLDQGETSYEQYFGPGTRLTVT.

J is TRBJ2-7 and V is TRBV7-2; 7 bases agree with TRBD1. The trim removed 4 bases at V and 2 bases at J, leaving 8 bases unmatched. This CDR3 comprises 15 residues. CDR1 and CDR2 from the germline V gene are SGHTA and FQGNSA. The CDR3 coding sequence is TGTGCCAGCAGCTCTACAGGGGTCCCTACCTACGAGCAGTACTTC. Amino acids: CASSSTGVPTYEQYF.

This clonotype was observed a few times. V is TRBV6-5 and J is TRBJ2-7; 12 positions agree with TRBD1. The germline gives CDR1 MNHEY, CDR2 SVGAGI. With 6 bases clipped from V and 4 bases from J, the junction kept 10 bases outside the gene matches. There are 16 residues in the CDR3. In DNA, the CDR3 is TGTGCCAGCAGGGGCCGCGGGACAGGGGGCGAGTACGAGCAGTACTTC. This translates into CASRGRGTGGEYEQYF.

This chain uses TRBV10-3 with TRBJ2-7; TRBD1 matches 8 bases. Unmatched junction bases numbered 8, after V lost 4 bases and J lost 6 bases. The CDR3 runs to 14 residues. CDR1 is ENHRY and CDR2 is SYGVKD in the germline V gene. DNA for the CDR3: TGTGCCATCAGTGGTGGACAGGGTTCGGGCGAGCAGTACTTC. This codes for CAISGGQGSGEQYF.

This clonotype was detected only a few times. The genes are TRBV6-5 and TRBJ2-2, with a possible D match to TRBD1 (6 bases). V lost 6 bases to trimming and J lost 4 bases, with 18 bases between them. The V gene's germline CDR1 is MNHEY and CDR2 SVGAGI. The CDR3 covers 16 residues. CDR3 in amino acids: CASRVQGGRVTGELFF. The CDR3 nucleotides are TGTGCCAGCAGGGTACAGGGTGGCCGTGTCACCGGGGAGCTGTTTTTT.

This sequence joins TRBV7-8 and TRBJ2-5; 7 positions agree with TRBD2. The CDR3 spans 16 residues. The V gene's germline CDR1 is SGHVS and CDR2 FQNEAQ. V was pared by 5 bases and J by 2 bases, with 11 bases of the junction left unmatched. This CDR3 is CASSPGLGNIQETQYF. CDR3 DNA: TGTGCCAGCAGCCCCGGACTAGGGAATATACAAGAGACCCAGTACTTC. The variable domain in full, with the rest retrieved from reference TRBV7-8 and TRBJ2-5, is GAGVSQSPRYKVAKRGQDVALRCDPISGHVSLFWYQQALGQGPEFLTYFQNEAQLDKSGLPSDRFFAERPEGSVSTLKIQRTQQEDSAVYLCASSPGLGNIQETQYFGPGTRLLVL.

This clonotype was picked up a small number of times. The gene calls are TRBV7-2 and TRBJ1-2; weak D call: TRBD1 (5 bases). V was clipped by 5 bases and J by 3 bases, with 13 bases between them. Germline V lookup: CDR1 SGHTA, CDR2 FQGNSA. The CDR3 is 14 residues long. The CDR3 DNA is TGTGCCAGCAGCGCCCGACAGACCGACTATGGCTACACCTTC. Protein sequence: CASSARQTDYGYTF.

This clonotype has a count of ten or more. The rearrangement joins TRBV20-1 to TRBJ1-1, with D perhaps TRBD1 (6 bases). Germline V gene lookup returns CDR1 DFQATT and CDR2 SNEGSKA (reference sequence). Trimming stripped 1 base from V and 10 bases from J, with 13 bases between. The CDR3 has 12 amino acids. The CDR3 is CSARGPAGVAFF. The CDR3 nucleotides read TGCAGTGCTAGAGGACCGGCAGGGGTAGCTTTCTTT.

This clonotype was seen many times. This chain links TRBV30 with TRBJ1-1; maybe TRBD1 (5 bases). Germline CDR1 is GTSNPN and CDR2 is SVGIG (reference sequence). The CDR3 covers 11 residues. V lost 4 bases and J 6 bases, leaving 9 bases between the germline ends. The DNA of the CDR3 is TGTGCCTGGAACCTAGGGGCTGAAGCTTTCTTT. This codes for CAWNLGAEAFF.

This clonotype has ten or more counts. The chain couples TRBV7-6 to TRBJ1-3; TRBD1 aligns across 7 bases. The ends lost 5 bases at V and 0 bases at J; junction bases unmatched: 7. Per the germline V gene, CDR1 is SGHVS and CDR2 is FNYEAQ. This CDR3 region has 16 residues. CDR3 loop: CASSGTGQSSGNTIYF. The CDR3 nucleotides read TGTGCCAGCAGCGGAACGGGACAGAGCTCTGGAAACACCATATATTTT.

This clonotype was seen ten or more times. The J gene is TRBJ1-3, the V gene TRBV29-1; D gene unclear. V was clipped by 2 bases and J by 2 bases, with 4 bases between them. The CDR3 is 12 amino acids. Per the germline V gene, CDR1 is SQVTM and CDR2 is ANQGSEA. For the CDR3, the DNA is TGCAGCGTTGAAAGTCCTGGAAACACCATATATTTT. It is translated as CSVESPGNTIYF.

The chain has TRBV2 and TRBJ2-1, with 11 bases lining up with TRBD2. Germline V gene lookup returns CDR1 SNHLY and CDR2 FYNNEI. The ends lost 7 bases at V and 7 bases at J; junction bases unmatched: 12. The CDR3 length is 16 residues. The CDR3 DNA reads as TGTGCCAGCACCGCCACGACTAGCGGGATAGGTAATGAGCAGTTCTTC. It encodes CASTATTSGIGNEQFF.

This clonotype was found a few times. The chain employs TRBV12-3 or TRBV12-4 and TRBJ1-5; a possible D gene is TRBD1 (6 bases). V was trimmed by 5 bases and J by 2 bases, leaving 13 bases between them. This CDR3 comprises 15 residues. Here the CDR3 DNA reads TGTGCCAGCAGTCCACAGGGAGAAGGCAATCAGCCCCAGCATTTT. Protein: CASSPQGEGNQPQHF.

This clonotype has a count of ten or more. The chain is built from TRBV6-5 and TRBJ2-1, with D possibly TRBD1 on 6 matching bases. Germline CDR1 and CDR2: MNHEY and SVGAGI. This CDR3 region has 16 residues. V lost 7 bases to trimming and J lost 4 bases, with 20 bases between them. This chain's CDR3 is CASNGVRVGTYNEQFF. DNA of the CDR3: TGTGCCAGCAACGGGGTGAGGGTCGGGACATACAATGAGCAGTTCTTC.

This clonotype was counted a few times. This chain joins TRBV9 and TRBJ2-2; 11 bases line up with TRBD2. Trimming at V came to 0 bases and at J to 3 bases, leaving 4 bases not matched to a gene. The CDR3 is 17 amino acids. Germline CDR1 reads SGDLS; CDR2 reads YYNGEE. This chain's CDR3 is CASSVGTSGGYTGELFF. DNA of the CDR3: TGTGCCAGCAGCGTAGGAACTAGCGGGGGTTACACCGGGGAGCTGTTTTTT.

This clonotype was counted ten times or more. CDR3 coding DNA: TGTGCCAGCAGGAGGGTAGGCCCGGGGGAGACCCAGTACTTC. As protein: CASRRVGPGETQYF. This sequence joins TRBV7-2 and TRBJ2-5, with D tentatively TRBD2 (5 bases). Per the germline V gene, CDR1 is SGHTA and CDR2 is FQGNSA. Trimming pared 6 bases from V and 5 bases from J, leaving 16 bases between. The CDR3 is 14 amino acids.

The sample holds many counts of this clonotype. The CDR3 loop reads CASSLGRSSGSQYEQYF. CDR3 in DNA: TGTGCCAGCAGCTTAGGCCGGTCTAGCGGGAGTCAATACGAGCAGTACTTC. This chain uses TRBV7-8 with TRBJ2-7, with 10 nucleotides matching TRBD2. The length of the CDR3 is 17 residues. V gave up 1 base and J gave up 4 bases; unmatched junction bases: 10. Germline CDR1 SGHVS, CDR2 FQNEAQ.

The gene calls are TRBV30 and TRBJ2-6; D is ambiguous. CDR3 length: 13 amino acids. Germline V CDR1 and CDR2: GTSNPN, SVGIG (reference sequence). V lost 5 bases, J lost 4 bases, and 9 bases lay in between. The CDR3 loop is CAWETPGANVLTF. The CDR3 DNA sequence: TGTGCCTGGGAAACTCCAGGGGCCAACGTCCTGACTTTC.

There are many counts of this clonotype. The V call is TRBV27, the J call TRBJ1-1; unclear D gene. The CDR3 is 11 amino acids. With 8 bases removed from V and 7 bases from J, the gap between germline ends came to 11 bases. Germline V CDR1 and CDR2: MNHEY, SMNVEV (reference sequence). The DNA of the CDR3 is TGTGCCAGCCGGTCGTTTGGTGAAGCTTTCTTT. Its translation is CASRSFGEAFF.

At least ten counts were recorded for this clonotype. The chain has TRBV27 and TRBJ2-7, with D perhaps TRBD2 (6 bases). Trimming left V 5 bases short and J 9 bases short, with 23 bases between. The germline V gene has CDR1 MNHEY and CDR2 SMNVEV (reference sequence). The CDR3 spans 15 residues. The CDR3 DNA is TGTGCCAGCAGTATACCGGGACTCCGCTCTCGGGGGCAGTACTTC. Residues: CASSIPGLRSRGQYF.

This clonotype was recorded many times. The CDR3 DNA is TGTGCCAGCTCACCACCGAGGGGGTCGGAAACAGATACGCAGTATTTT. This gives the protein CASSPPRGSETDTQYF. The chain couples TRBV18 to TRBJ2-3, with D possibly TRBD1 on 6 matching bases. Germline V gene data show CDR1 as KGHSH and CDR2 as LQKENI. The ends were cut back, 0 bases at V and 3 bases at J, with 13 bases in the middle. This CDR3 contains 16 residues.

This clonotype showed up many times. The rearrangement uses TRBV10-1 and TRBJ1-1; D is unclear. The length of the CDR3 is 13 residues. V lost 0 bases, J lost 4 bases, and 6 bases lay in between. Per germline, CDR1 WNHNN and CDR2 SYGVQD (reference sequence). The CDR3 reads CASSESDSTEAFF. CDR3 sequence (DNA): TGCGCCAGCAGTGAGTCGGACTCCACTGAAGCTTTCTTT.

This clonotype was seen many times. This sequence joins TRBV4-2 and TRBJ2-5; 9 bases agree with TRBD2. CDR1 is LGHNA and CDR2 is YNFKEQ in the germline V gene. Trimming took 4 bases from V and 2 from J; bases not matched to a gene: 8. This CDR3 region has 16 residues. CDR3: CASSPLSSGGQETQYF. For the CDR3, the DNA is TGTGCCAGCAGCCCCCTGTCAAGCGGGGGGCAAGAGACCCAGTACTTC.

This clonotype was picked up many times. This rearrangement joins TRBV28 to TRBJ1-1; D gene uncertain. Trimming took 3 bases from V and 5 from J, leaving 7 bases between them. The CDR3 is 12 amino acids. The germline gives CDR1 MDHEN, CDR2 SYDVKM. CDR3 loop: CASSFWVTEAFF. The DNA of the CDR3 is TGTGCCAGCAGTTTTTGGGTGACTGAAGCTTTCTTT.